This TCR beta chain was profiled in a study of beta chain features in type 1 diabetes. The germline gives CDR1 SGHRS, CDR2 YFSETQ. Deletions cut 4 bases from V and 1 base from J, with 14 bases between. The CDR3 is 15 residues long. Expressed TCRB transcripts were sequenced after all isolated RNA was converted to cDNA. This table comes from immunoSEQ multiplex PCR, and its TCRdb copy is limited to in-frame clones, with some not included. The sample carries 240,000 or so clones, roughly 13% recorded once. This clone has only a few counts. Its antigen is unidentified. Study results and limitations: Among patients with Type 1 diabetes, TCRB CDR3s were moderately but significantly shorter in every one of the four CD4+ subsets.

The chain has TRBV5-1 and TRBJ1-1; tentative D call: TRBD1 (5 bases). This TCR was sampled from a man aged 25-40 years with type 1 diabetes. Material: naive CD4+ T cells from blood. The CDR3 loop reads CASSQVAGKNTEAFF. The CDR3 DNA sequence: TGCGCCAGCAGCCAAGTTGCAGGGAAGAACACTGAAGCTTTCTTT.